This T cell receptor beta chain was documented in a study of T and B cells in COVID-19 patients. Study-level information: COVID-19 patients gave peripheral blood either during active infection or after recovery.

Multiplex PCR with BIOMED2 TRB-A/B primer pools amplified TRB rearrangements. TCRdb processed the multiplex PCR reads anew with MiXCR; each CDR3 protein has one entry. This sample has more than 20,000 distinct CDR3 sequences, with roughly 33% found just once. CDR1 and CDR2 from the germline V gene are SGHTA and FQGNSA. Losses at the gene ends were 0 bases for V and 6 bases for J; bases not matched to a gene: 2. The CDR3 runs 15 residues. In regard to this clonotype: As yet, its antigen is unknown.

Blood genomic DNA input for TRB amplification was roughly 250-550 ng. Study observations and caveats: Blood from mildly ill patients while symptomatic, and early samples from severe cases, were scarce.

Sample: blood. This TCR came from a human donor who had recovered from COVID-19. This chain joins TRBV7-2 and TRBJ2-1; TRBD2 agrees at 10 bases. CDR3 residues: CASSLASGGFNEQFF. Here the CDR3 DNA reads TGTGCCAGCAGCTTAGCTAGCGGGGGGTTCAATGAGCAGTTCTTC. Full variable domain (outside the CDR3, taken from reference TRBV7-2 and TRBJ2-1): GAGVSQSPSNKVTEKGKDVELRCDPISGHTALYWYRQSLGQGLEFLIYFQGNSAPDKSGLPSDRFSAERTGGSVSTLTIQRTQQEDSAVYLCASSLASGGFNEQFFGPGTRLTVL.